One and the same sample provided the 5 T cell receptor beta chains below, sequenced in a study of T cells in localized non-small cell lung cancer. Only in-frame clones appear in the TCRdb table, and some are missing; sequencing was by immunoSEQ multiplex PCR. The table has around 18,000 clones, over 75% seen once; the top ten hold 25%. Source: peripheral blood, taken before any cancer treatment. The source of these receptors is a female donor over 55 with stage I lung adenocarcinoma.

This chain joins TRBV27 and TRBJ2-5, with TRBD1 matching over 9 bases. This CDR3 spans 16 amino acids. Germline CDR1 is MNHEY and CDR2 is SMNVEV (reference sequence). J gave up 5 bases and V 2 bases, and 9 bases lay outside the gene matches. CDR3 sequence (DNA): TGTGCCAGCAGTTTAGGGGCGGGACAGGGAGGGGAGACCCAGTACTTC. This sequence encodes CASSLGAGQGGETQYF.

This clone was seen only a few times. The chain carries TRBV6-1 and TRBJ1-1; D gene unclear. Trimming took 1 base from V and 0 from J, leaving 12 bases between them. Germline-derived CDR1 and CDR2 are MNHNS and SASEGT. This CDR3 comprises 16 residues. The CDR3 loop reads CASSEEGHLLNTEAFF. CDR3 DNA sequence: TGTGCCAGCAGTGAAGAAGGCCATCTCTTGAACACTGAAGCTTTCTTT.

By sample share, this clone is large. The V call is TRBV5-6, the J call TRBJ2-7, with D maybe TRBD2 (5 bases). With 4 bases removed from V and 3 bases from J, the gap between germline ends came to 5 bases. Germline CDR1 is SGHDT and CDR2 is YYEEEE. The CDR3 runs 11 residues. The CDR3 DNA sequence: TGTGCCAGCAGCCGGGACTACGAGCAGTACTTC. Its protein is CASSRDYEQYF.

This clone was seen a handful of times. The J gene is TRBJ1-6, the V gene TRBV27; TRBD1 matches 8 bases. Trimming took 8 bases from V and 9 from J; bases not matched to a gene: 3. CDR1 is MNHEY and CDR2 is SMNVEV in the germline V gene (reference sequence). The CDR3 consists of 12 residues. The CDR3 coding sequence is TGTGCCAGCGGACAGGGTAGTTCACCCCTCCACTTT. Its translation: CASGQGSSPLHF.

This clone is a singleton in its sample. The gene calls are TRBV28 and TRBJ1-2, with 7 bases fitting TRBD1. The CDR3 extends over 13 amino acids. V gave up 4 bases and J gave up 6 bases; unmatched junction bases: 5. Germline loops: CDR1 MDHEN, CDR2 SYDVKM. The CDR3 DNA sequence: TGTGCCAGCAGTTCACAGGGGAAGCATGGCTACACCTTC. Protein sequence: CASSSQGKHGYTF.